The entry below gives a single T cell receptor (beta chain) sequence along with its context. Its target is not known. These data come from a study of Graves' ophthalmopathy and Graves' hyperthyroidism. Broader study findings: Researchers report that a 13-signature model separated ophthalmopathy from stable hyperthyroidism, posting less than 90% sensitivity and less than 82% specificity. Blood also held most thyroid clonotypes expanded above 0.001 frequency.

CDR3 regions of TCR beta were amplified from RNA transcripts. The first-round RT-PCR employed HTBI primers together with the Qiagen OneStep RT-PCR kit. A multiplex PCR was then performed as the second round. MiXCR, applied by TCRdb to the multiplex PCR reads, yields one record per CDR3 protein. This sample carries over a million distinct CDR3 sequences, around a third of them seen once, and the ten largest clones take 11%. V lost 6 bases, J lost 5 bases, and 7 bases stayed unmatched. The CDR3 spans 14 residues. Germline CDR1 MNHEY, CDR2 SMNVEV (reference sequence). The chain recombines TRBV27 with TRBJ2-7; TRBD2 agrees at 10 bases. Material: peripheral blood or thyroid tissue (not recorded which). The receptor comes from an adult man with Graves' hyperthyroidism. The CDR3 coding sequence is TGTGCCAGCAGGCCCAGCGGGAGGGCCCACGAGCAGTACTTC. Its protein is CASRPSGRAHEQYF.